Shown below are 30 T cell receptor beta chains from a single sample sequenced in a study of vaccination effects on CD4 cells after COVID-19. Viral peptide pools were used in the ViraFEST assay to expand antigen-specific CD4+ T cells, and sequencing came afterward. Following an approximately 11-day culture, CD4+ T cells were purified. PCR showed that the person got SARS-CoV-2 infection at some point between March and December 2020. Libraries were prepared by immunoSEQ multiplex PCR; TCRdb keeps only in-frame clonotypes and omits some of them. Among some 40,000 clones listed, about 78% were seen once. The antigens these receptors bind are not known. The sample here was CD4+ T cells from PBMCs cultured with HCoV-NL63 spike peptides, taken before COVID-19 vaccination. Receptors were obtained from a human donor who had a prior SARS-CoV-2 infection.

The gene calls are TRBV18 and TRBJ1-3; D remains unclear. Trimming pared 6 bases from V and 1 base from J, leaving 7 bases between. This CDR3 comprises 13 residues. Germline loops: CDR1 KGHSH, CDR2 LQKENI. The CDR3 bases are TGTGCCAGCTCCCCAAGGTCTGGAAACACCATATATTTT. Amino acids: CASSPRSGNTIYF.

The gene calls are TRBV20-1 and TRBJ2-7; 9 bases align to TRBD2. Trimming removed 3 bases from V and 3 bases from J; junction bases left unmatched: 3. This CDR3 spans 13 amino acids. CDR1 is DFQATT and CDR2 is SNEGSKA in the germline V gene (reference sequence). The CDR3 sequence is CSASSGRGYEQYF. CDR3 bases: TGCAGTGCTAGTAGCGGGAGAGGCTACGAGCAGTACTTC.

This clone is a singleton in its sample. The DNA of the CDR3 is TGTGCCAGCGCGGGAAGCCCGAGCTCTGGAAACACCATATATTTT. Encoded protein: CASAGSPSSGNTIYF. V usage is TRBV25-1 and J usage is TRBJ1-3, with no clear D. CDR1 and CDR2 from the germline V gene are MGHDK and SYGVNS. Trimming removed 8 bases from V and 0 bases from J, with 14 bases in between. CDR3 length: 15 residues.

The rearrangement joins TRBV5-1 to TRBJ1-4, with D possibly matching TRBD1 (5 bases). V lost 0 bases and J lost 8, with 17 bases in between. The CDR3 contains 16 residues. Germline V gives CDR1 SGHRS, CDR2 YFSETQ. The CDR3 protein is CASSLGRENEGEKLFF. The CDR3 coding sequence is TGCGCCAGCAGCTTGGGTCGGGAGAACGAGGGGGAAAAACTGTTTTTT. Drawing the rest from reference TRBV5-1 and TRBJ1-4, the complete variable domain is KAGVTQTPRYLIKTRGQQVTLSCSPISGHRSVSWYQQTPGQGLQFLFEYFSETQRNKGNFPGRFSGRQFSNSRSEMNVSTLELGDSALYLCASSLGRENEGEKLFFGSGTQLSVL.

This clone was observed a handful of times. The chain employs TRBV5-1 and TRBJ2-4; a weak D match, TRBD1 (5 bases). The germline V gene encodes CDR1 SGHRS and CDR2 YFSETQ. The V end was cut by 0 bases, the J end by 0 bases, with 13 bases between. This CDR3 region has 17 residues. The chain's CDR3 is CASSLGAGRGAKNIQYF. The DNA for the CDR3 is TGCGCCAGCAGCTTGGGGGCCGGTAGGGGAGCCAAAAACATTCAGTACTTC.

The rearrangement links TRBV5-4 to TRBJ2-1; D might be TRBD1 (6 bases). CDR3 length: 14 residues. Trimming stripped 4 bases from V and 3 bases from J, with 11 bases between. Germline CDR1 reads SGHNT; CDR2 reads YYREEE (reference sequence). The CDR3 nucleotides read TGTGCCAGCAGCCCCACAGGGTACTACAATGAGCAGTTCTTC. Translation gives CASSPTGYYNEQFF.

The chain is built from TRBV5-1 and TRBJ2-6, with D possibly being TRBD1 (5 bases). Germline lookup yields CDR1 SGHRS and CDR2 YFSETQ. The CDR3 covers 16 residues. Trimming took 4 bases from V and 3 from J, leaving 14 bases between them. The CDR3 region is CASSGVAGIGANVLTF. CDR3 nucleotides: TGCGCCAGCAGCGGGGTGGCAGGGATTGGGGCCAACGTCCTGACTTTC.

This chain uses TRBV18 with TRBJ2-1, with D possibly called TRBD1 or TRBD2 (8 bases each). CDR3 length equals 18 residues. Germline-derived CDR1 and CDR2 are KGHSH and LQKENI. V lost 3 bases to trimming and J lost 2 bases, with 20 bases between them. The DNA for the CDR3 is TGTGCCAGCTCACCGGGACTAGGACAGGGAGGGACCTACAATGAGCAGTTCTTC. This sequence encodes CASSPGLGQGGTYNEQFF.

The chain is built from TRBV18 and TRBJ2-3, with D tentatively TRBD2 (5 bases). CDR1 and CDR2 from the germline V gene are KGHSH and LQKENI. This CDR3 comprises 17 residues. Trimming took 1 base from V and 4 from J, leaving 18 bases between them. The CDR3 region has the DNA TGTGCCAGCTCACCACTTCCCGTGGCTAGCTTCCCAGATACGCAGTATTTT. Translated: CASSPLPVASFPDTQYF.

The chain's CDR3 is CASSSRYGADTQYF. CDR3 coding DNA: TGTGCCAGCAGCTCACGTTACGGCGCAGATACGCAGTATTTT. The V and J genes are TRBV7-2 and TRBJ2-3; D gene unclear. This CDR3 contains 14 residues. Trimming pared 4 bases from V and 4 bases from J, leaving 12 bases between. Germline CDR1 is SGHTA and CDR2 is FQGNSA.

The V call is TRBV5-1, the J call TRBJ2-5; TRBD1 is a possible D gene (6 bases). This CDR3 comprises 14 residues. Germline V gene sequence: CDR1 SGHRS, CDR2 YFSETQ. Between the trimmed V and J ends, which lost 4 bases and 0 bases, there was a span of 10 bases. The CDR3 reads CASSPGQNQETQYF. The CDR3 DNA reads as TGCGCCAGCAGCCCGGGACAAAACCAAGAGACCCAGTACTTC.

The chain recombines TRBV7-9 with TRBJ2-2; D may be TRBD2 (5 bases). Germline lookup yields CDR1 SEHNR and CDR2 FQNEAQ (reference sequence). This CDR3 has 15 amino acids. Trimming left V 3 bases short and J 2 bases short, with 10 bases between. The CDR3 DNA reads TGTGCCAGCAGCTTTAAGCGGCTTAACACCGGGGAGCTGTTTTTT. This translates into CASSFKRLNTGELFF.

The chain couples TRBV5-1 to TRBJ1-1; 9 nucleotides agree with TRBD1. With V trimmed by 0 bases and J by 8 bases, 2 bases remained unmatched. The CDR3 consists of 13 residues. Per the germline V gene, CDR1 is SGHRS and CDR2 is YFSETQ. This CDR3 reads CASSLDTGGEAFF. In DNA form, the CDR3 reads TGCGCCAGCAGCTTGGATACAGGGGGCGAAGCTTTCTTT.

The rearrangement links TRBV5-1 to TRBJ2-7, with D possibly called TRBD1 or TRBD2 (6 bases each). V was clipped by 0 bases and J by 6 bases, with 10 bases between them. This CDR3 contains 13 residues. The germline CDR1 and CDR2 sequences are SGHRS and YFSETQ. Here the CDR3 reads CASSLAGAPEQYF. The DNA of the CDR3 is TGCGCCAGCAGCTTGGCGGGGGCGCCCGAGCAGTACTTC.

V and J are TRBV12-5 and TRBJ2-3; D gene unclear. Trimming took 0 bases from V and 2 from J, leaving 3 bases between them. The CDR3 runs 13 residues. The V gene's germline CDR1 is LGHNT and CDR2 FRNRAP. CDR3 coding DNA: TGTGCTAGTGGTTTGGTAAACACAGATACGCAGTATTTT. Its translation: CASGLVNTDTQYF.

The CDR3 nucleotides read TGTGCCAGCTCACCAGCTCGGGATTCACCCCTCCACTTT. Protein product: CASSPARDSPLHF. The rearrangement uses TRBV18 and TRBJ1-6; D unresolved. Germline CDR1 reads KGHSH; CDR2 reads LQKENI. V was pared by 2 bases and J by 8 bases, with 7 bases between. The length of the CDR3 is 13 residues.

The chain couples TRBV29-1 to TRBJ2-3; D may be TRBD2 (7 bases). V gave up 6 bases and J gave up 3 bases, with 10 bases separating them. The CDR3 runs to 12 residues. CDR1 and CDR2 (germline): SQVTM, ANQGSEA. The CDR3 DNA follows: TGCAGCGTGGAGGGGGGGACAGATACGCAGTATTTT. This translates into CSVEGGTDTQYF.

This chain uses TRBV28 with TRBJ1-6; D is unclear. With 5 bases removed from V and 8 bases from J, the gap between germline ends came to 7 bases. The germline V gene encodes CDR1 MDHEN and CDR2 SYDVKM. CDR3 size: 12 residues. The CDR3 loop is CASSQRDSPLHF. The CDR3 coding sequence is TGTGCCAGCAGTCAAAGGGATTCACCCCTCCACTTT.

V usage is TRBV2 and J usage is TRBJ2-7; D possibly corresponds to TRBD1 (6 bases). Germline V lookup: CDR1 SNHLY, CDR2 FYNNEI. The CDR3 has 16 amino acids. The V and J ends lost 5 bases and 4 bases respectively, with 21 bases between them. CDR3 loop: CASSNPTGYPGYEQYF. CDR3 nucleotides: TGTGCCAGCAGTAATCCGACAGGTTACCCCGGTTACGAGCAGTACTTC.

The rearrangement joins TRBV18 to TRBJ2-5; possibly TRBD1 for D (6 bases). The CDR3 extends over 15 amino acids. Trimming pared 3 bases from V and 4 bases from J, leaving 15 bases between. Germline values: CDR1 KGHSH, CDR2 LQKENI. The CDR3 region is CASSPRTARGETQYF. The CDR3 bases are TGTGCCAGCTCACCTAGGACAGCCCGAGGAGAGACCCAGTACTTC.

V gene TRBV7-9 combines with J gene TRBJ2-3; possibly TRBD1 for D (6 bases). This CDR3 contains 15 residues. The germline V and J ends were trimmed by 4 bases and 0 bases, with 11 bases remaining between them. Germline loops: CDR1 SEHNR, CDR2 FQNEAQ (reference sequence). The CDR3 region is CASSSQGFSTDTQYF. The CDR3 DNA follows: TGTGCCAGCAGCTCACAGGGCTTCAGCACAGATACGCAGTATTTT.

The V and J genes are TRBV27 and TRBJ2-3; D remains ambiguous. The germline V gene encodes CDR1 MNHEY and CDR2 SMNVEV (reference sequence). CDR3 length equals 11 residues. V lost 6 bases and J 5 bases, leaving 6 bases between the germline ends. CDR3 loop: CASRVGDTQYF. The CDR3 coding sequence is TGTGCCAGCAGGGTAGGAGATACGCAGTATTTT.

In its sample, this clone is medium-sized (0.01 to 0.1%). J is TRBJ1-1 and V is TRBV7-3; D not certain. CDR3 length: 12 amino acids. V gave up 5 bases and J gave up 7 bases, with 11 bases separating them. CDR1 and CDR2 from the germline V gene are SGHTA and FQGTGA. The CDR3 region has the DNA TGTGCCAGCAGCCTGGACGGCCTTGAAGCTTTCTTT. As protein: CASSLDGLEAFF.

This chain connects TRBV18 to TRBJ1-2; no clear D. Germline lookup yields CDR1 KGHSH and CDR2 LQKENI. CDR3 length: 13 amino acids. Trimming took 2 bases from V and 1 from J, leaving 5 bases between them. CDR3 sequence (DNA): TGTGCCAGCTCACCAGGCGATAACTATGGCTACACCTTC. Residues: CASSPGDNYGYTF.

The CDR3 DNA follows: TGTGCCAGCAGCTTGGAGGGACTAGCAGATTACGAGCAGTACTTC. Its protein is CASSLEGLADYEQYF. The chain is built from TRBV5-8 and TRBJ2-7; TRBD2 aligns across 9 bases. CDR3 size: 15 residues. CDR1 SGHTS and CDR2 YDEGEE come from the germline V gene. V trimming: 0 bases; J trimming: 4 bases; junction bases outside the gene matches: 5.

CDR3 loop: CASSPIADWLGQYF. DNA for the CDR3: TGTGCCAGCAGCCCTATAGCGGACTGGCTGGGGCAGTACTTC. The chain couples TRBV11-2 to TRBJ2-7; TRBD2 is a possible D gene (6 bases). Germline V gene data show CDR1 as SGHAT and CDR2 as FQNNGV. The CDR3 runs 14 residues. Trimming cost V 5 bases and J 9 bases, with 20 bases left between them.

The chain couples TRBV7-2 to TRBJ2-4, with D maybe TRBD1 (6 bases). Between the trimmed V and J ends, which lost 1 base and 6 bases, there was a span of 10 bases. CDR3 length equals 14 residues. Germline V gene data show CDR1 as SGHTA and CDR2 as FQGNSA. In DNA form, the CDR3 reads TGTGCCAGCAGCTTAGTAGGACAGTCAAACATTCAGTACTTC. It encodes CASSLVGQSNIQYF.

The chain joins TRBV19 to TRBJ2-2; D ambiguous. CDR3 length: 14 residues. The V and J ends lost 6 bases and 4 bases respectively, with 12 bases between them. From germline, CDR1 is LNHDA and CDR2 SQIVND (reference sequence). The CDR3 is CASRRTASTGELFF. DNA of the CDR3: TGTGCCAGTAGGAGGACGGCAAGCACCGGGGAGCTGTTTTTT.

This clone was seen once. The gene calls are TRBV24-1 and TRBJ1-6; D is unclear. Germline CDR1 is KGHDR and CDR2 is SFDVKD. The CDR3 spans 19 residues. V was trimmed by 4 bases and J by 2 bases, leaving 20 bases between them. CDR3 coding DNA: TGTGCCACCAGTGAACGGCCCTACAAAGGGAACCCCTATAATTCACCCCTCCACTTT. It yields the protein CATSERPYKGNPYNSPLHF.

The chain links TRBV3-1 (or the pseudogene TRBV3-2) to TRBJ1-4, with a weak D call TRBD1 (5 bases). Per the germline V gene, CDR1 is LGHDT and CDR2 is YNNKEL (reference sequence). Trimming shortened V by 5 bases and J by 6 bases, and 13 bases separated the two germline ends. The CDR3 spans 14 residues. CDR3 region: CASSATGTYEKLFF. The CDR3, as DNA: TGTGCCAGCAGCGCAACCGGGACTTATGAAAAACTGTTTTTT.